This entry concerns a single T cell receptor beta chain. Its antigen is currently unknown. One heparinised draw of blood, averaging roughly 120 mL, came from each donor. This specimen belongs to a study of beta chain features in type 1 diabetes. About the research overall: Taken together, all samples contributed fewer than 110 million examined sorted cells.

Study-wide results and caveats: VDJ junctions in type 1 diabetes patients carried more deletions and fewer insertions.

Expressed TCRB transcripts were sequenced after all isolated RNA was converted to cDNA. The repertoire was sequenced with immunoSEQ multiplex PCR; TCRdb's copy has only in-frame clones and lacks some. Altogether around 21,000 clones are present, about 50% being singletons, with the ten largest covering approximately 0.46%. This clonotype originated in a man aged 18 to 30 in good health. Sequencing used stem cell memory CD4+ T cells from blood.

CDR3 bases: TGTGCCAGCAGCTTAGTGGCTAGCGGGAGTAGGGATGAGCAGTTCTTC. Translating gives CASSLVASGSRDEQFF. The chain uses TRBV7-2 and TRBJ2-1; 10 bases line up with TRBD2. CDR1 SGHTA and CDR2 FQGNSA come from the germline V gene. V was clipped by 1 base and J by 8 bases; unmatched bases: 8. The CDR3 covers 16 residues.